The entry below gives a single T cell receptor (beta chain) sequence along with its context. Antigen unknown. These data come from a study of T cell responses to AZD1222 COVID-19 vaccine. Study outcomes and limitations: Baseline serostatus was positive in only a handful of AZD1222 recipients. Nearly half of unique spike-specific TCRs reportedly avoided B.1.351 and B.1.1.7 mutated regions. Increased Spike-specific TCR breadth and depth were observed after two AZD1222 doses.

Sequencing was performed with immunoSEQ multiplex PCR; in TCRdb, only in-frame clones are kept and a portion is missing. The table includes roughly 75,000 clones, around 84% detected once. The germline V and J ends were trimmed by 3 bases and 0 bases, with 14 bases remaining between them. The CDR3 is made up of 16 amino acids. CDR1 MDHEN and CDR2 SYDVKM come from the germline V gene. The sample here was peripheral blood, taken on day 0 of AZD1222 vaccination. V is TRBV28 and J is TRBJ1-1; D is possibly TRBD1 (6 bases). This receptor was obtained from an adult in good health. Here the CDR3 reads CASSLGWGRLNTEAFF. In nucleotides, the CDR3 is TGTGCCAGCAGTTTGGGGTGGGGGCGGCTGAACACTGAAGCTTTCTTT.